Below, 21 T cell receptor beta chains from the same sample are listed, as sequenced in a study of cytomegalovirus exposure and HLA in healthy donors. Both 60 Vbeta primers and 13 Jbeta primers went into the PCR. Sequenced by immunoSEQ multiplex PCR; TCRdb stores in-frame clones only, minus some. Here the sample spans around 100,000 clones, around two thirds being singletons. The sample consisted of PBMCs. Every receptor here comes from a man aged 25 to 40 in good health and CMV-seropositive.

This clone was seen only a few times. The rearrangement uses TRBV7-6 and TRBJ2-7, with 9 bases matching TRBD2. Unmatched junction bases numbered 11, after V lost 5 bases and J lost 3 bases. Germline CDR1 reads SGHVS; CDR2 reads FNYEAQ. The length of the CDR3 is 16 residues. This chain's CDR3 is CASSRVGSGGLYEQYF. CDR3 nucleotide sequence: TGTGCCAGCAGCCGGGTGGGTAGCGGGGGCCTCTACGAGCAGTACTTC.

This clone was observed a single time. The chain combines TRBV2 with TRBJ1-6, with D perhaps TRBD1 (5 bases). The germline CDR1 and CDR2 sequences are SNHLY and FYNNEI. The germline V and J ends were trimmed by 2 bases and 1 base, with 9 bases remaining between them. This CDR3 is built from 16 residues. Here the CDR3 DNA reads TGTGCCAGCAGTGAAAATGGGGGGTCCTATAATTCACCCCTCCACTTT. Its protein is CASSENGGSYNSPLHF.

The genes are TRBV7-2 and TRBJ2-1; 13 nucleotides align to TRBD2. The V and J ends lost 6 bases and 4 bases, in that order; junction bases with no gene match: 6. This CDR3 spans 16 amino acids. Germline loops: CDR1 SGHTA, CDR2 FQGNSA. The CDR3 DNA reads TGTGCCAGCAGTCCCCGGACTAGCGGGGGATACAATGAGCAGTTCTTC. Its translation: CASSPRTSGGYNEQFF.

This chain connects TRBV10-3 to TRBJ2-3; 12 nucleotides agree with TRBD2. V dropped 8 bases and J dropped 1; count of bases not matched to a gene: 1. The length of the CDR3 is 14 residues. From germline, CDR1 is ENHRY and CDR2 SYGVKD. CDR3 coding DNA: TGTGCCATCTGGACTAGCGGGGGCACAGATACGCAGTATTTT. Amino acids: CAIWTSGGTDTQYF.

This sequence joins TRBV29-1 and TRBJ2-7; D is perhaps TRBD2 (6 bases). CDR3 length equals 13 residues. CDR1 and CDR2 from the germline V gene are SQVTM and ANQGSEA. The V end lost 7 bases, the J end lost 1 base, and 14 bases lay between the germline ends. The CDR3 region is CSARPGDSYEQYF. The CDR3 coding sequence is TGCAGCGCCAGGCCGGGAGATTCCTACGAGCAGTACTTC.

This clone has only a few counts. The V call is TRBV6-1, the J call TRBJ2-5; TRBD1 is a possible D gene (5 bases). This CDR3 is built from 14 residues. V was pared by 4 bases and J by 2 bases, with 11 bases between. Germline V gives CDR1 MNHNS, CDR2 SASEGT. The DNA for the CDR3 is TGTGCCAGCAGTGGCTCCAGGGCGCAAGAGACCCAGTACTTC. Translating it yields CASSGSRAQETQYF.

The chain joins TRBV6-1 to TRBJ1-5; D may be TRBD1 (6 bases). The germline gives CDR1 MNHNS, CDR2 SASEGT. V lost 6 bases and J 8 bases, leaving 20 bases between the germline ends. The CDR3 contains 15 residues. The CDR3: CASSKLTGTGEPQHF. DNA of the CDR3: TGTGCCAGCAGCAAGCTAACAGGGACCGGAGAGCCCCAGCATTTT.

This chain links TRBV11-2 with TRBJ2-5, with D tentatively TRBD2 (5 bases). The V and J ends lost 5 bases and 5 bases respectively, with 18 bases between them. Germline V gene data show CDR1 as SGHAT and CDR2 as FQNNGV. The CDR3 loop spans 15 amino acids. As DNA, the CDR3 is TGTGCCAGCAGCGCCTGGATACAAAGGAGGGAGACCCAGTACTTC. Translated, it gives CASSAWIQRRETQYF.

The J gene is TRBJ2-3, the V gene TRBV7-2, with 11 bases that match TRBD2. V was clipped by 5 bases and J by 6 bases; unmatched bases: 10. The CDR3 is 16 residues long. Per the germline V gene, CDR1 is SGHTA and CDR2 is FQGNSA. The CDR3 loop is CASSTLSGGATDTQYF. Here the CDR3 DNA reads TGTGCCAGCAGCACCCTTAGCGGGGGGGCTACTGATACGCAGTATTTT.

The chain combines TRBV18 with TRBJ1-1; D might be TRBD1 (6 bases). V was cut by 3 bases and J by 1 base, with 12 bases left in between. This CDR3 has 15 residues. Per germline, CDR1 KGHSH and CDR2 LQKENI. CDR3 region: CASSPGASANTEAFF. CDR3 nucleotides: TGTGCCAGCTCACCGGGGGCGTCGGCGAACACTGAAGCTTTCTTT.

The chain employs TRBV5-1 and TRBJ2-1, with 7 bases matching TRBD1. J was trimmed by 2 bases and V by 3 bases; bases with no gene match: 5. The CDR3 contains 15 residues. Germline CDR1 SGHRS, CDR2 YFSETQ. CDR3 in DNA: TGCGCCAGCAGCTCGACAGGGACCGCCTACAATGAGCAGTTCTTC. Protein product: CASSSTGTAYNEQFF.

The chain employs TRBV7-9 and TRBJ1-1; no clear D gene. Germline V gene data show CDR1 as SEHNR and CDR2 as FQNEAQ (reference sequence). The V end was cut by 5 bases, the J end by 1 base, with 8 bases between. The CDR3 runs 13 residues. Here the CDR3 DNA reads TGTGCCAGCAGCGTTACACCGAACACTGAAGCTTTCTTT. Its translation: CASSVTPNTEAFF.

This clone was detected a few times. This sequence joins TRBV25-1 and TRBJ2-1; 7 bases agree with TRBD1. Germline assignment: CDR1 MGHDK and CDR2 SYGVNS. This CDR3 comprises 16 residues. V shed 4 bases, J shed 7 bases, and the junction held 13 bases outside the gene matches. The CDR3 coding sequence is TGTGCCAGCAGTGCCCAAGCCCAACAGGGGAGAAATGAGCAGTTCTTC. It yields the protein CASSAQAQQGRNEQFF. Together with reference TRBV25-1 and TRBJ2-1, the CDR3 gives the full variable domain: EADIYQTPRYLVIGTGKKITLECSQTMGHDKMYWYQQDPGMELHLIHYSYGVNSTEKGDLSSESTVSRIRTEHFPLTLESARPSHTSQYLCASSAQAQQGRNEQFFGPGTRLTVL.

The chain has TRBV5-4 and TRBJ2-2, with TRBD2 as a possible D gene (6 bases). V was cut by 9 bases and J by 1 base, with 16 bases left in between. Germline CDR1 and CDR2: SGHNT and YYREEE (reference sequence). This CDR3 has 15 residues. The CDR3 spells CATSRDSKNTGELFF. CDR3 coding DNA: TGTGCCACAAGCCGGGACTCGAAGAACACCGGGGAGCTGTTTTTT.

The chain is built from TRBV6-1 and TRBJ2-5; 16 bases match TRBD2. The V segment lost 9 bases and the J segment 4 bases; nucleotides outside the gene matches: 2. The CDR3 has 14 residues. Germline-derived CDR1 and CDR2 are MNHNS and SASEGT. The CDR3 here is CASGTSGGAETQYF. The CDR3 nucleotides read TGTGCCAGTGGGACTAGCGGGGGGGCAGAGACCCAGTACTTC.

The genes are TRBV11-3 and TRBJ2-5; 7 nucleotides line up with TRBD2. The CDR3 contains 15 residues. Trimming took 4 bases from V and 5 from J; bases not matched to a gene: 10. Germline V gives CDR1 SGHNT, CDR2 YENEEA. The CDR3, as DNA: TGTGCCAGCAGCTACCCGGGGGGAGGGATGGAGACCCAGTACTTC. It encodes CASSYPGGGMETQYF.

The chain employs TRBV11-2 and TRBJ1-2; D is perhaps TRBD1 (5 bases). The CDR3 is 13 amino acids. Germline V gives CDR1 SGHAT, CDR2 FQNNGV. V was pared by 5 bases and J by 4 bases, with 11 bases between. The chain's CDR3 is CASSRGNGYGYTF. The CDR3 coding sequence is TGTGCCAGCAGCCGGGGGAACGGCTATGGCTACACCTTC.

J is TRBJ2-1 and V is TRBV13; 11 positions agree with TRBD2. The V and J ends lost 2 bases and 7 bases, in that order; junction bases with no gene match: 4. There are 15 residues in the CDR3. CDR1 is PRHDT, CDR2 FYEKMQ, per germline (reference sequence). The CDR3 DNA follows: TGTGCCAGCAGCTTATTGGGACTAGCGGCAAATGAGCAGTTCTTC. Protein product: CASSLLGLAANEQFF.

The rearrangement links TRBV21-1 to TRBJ2-2; TRBD1 was called by the table and not checked on the DNA. TRBV21-1 is shown as a pseudogene. The CDR3 runs 16 residues. The CDR3 DNA reads TGTGCCAGCAGCAAAGGGCCAGTTAAGAACACCGGGGAGCTGTTTTTT. Amino acid sequence: CASSKGPVKNTGELFF.

This clone was recorded only once. The V and J genes are TRBV7-3 and TRBJ2-7, with D perhaps TRBD1 (5 bases). The CDR3 is 14 residues long. With 1 base removed from V and 6 bases from J, the gap between germline ends came to 13 bases. CDR1 and CDR2 (germline): SGHTA, FQGTGA. CDR3 in amino acids: CASSLMGRDSEQYF. In DNA form, the CDR3 reads TGTGCCAGCAGCTTAATGGGCAGGGATAGCGAGCAGTACTTC. The full variable domain, completed using reference TRBV7-3 and TRBJ2-7, is GAGVSQTPSNKVTEKGKYVELRCDPISGHTALYWYRQSLGQGPEFLIYFQGTGAADDSGLPNDRFFAVRPEGSVSTLKIQRTERGDSAVYLCASSLMGRDSEQYFGPGTRLTVT.

V gene TRBV7-9 combines with J gene TRBJ2-5; D is undetermined. V lost 1 base to trimming and J lost 5 bases, with 5 bases between them. Germline values: CDR1 SEHNR, CDR2 FQNEAQ (reference sequence). The CDR3 is 12 residues long. This chain's CDR3 is CASSLVGETQYF. CDR3 DNA: TGTGCCAGCAGCTTAGTCGGGGAGACCCAGTACTTC.